The 9 T cell receptor beta chains below come from one sample, sequenced in a study of metastatic and nonmetastatic thyroid tumors. MiXCR was used by TCRdb to re-call the PCR reads. The sample carries 35,000 to 40,000 clones, under 25% recorded once. Thyroid surgery had not been preceded by any treatment in any patient. The sequenced sample was blood. The origin of the receptors is a female donor with papillary thyroid cancer or a benign thyroid nodule (not recorded which). Some clones in this sample may be carry-over from other donors' samples.

The table lists this clone with many counts. The chain joins TRBV6-5 to TRBJ2-3; D assignment may be TRBD1 or TRBD2 (5 bases each). Looked up from germline, CDR1 is MNHEY and CDR2 is SVGAGI. The CDR3 has 14 residues. V gave up 2 bases and J gave up 0 bases, with 6 bases separating them. CDR3: CASSYRDSTDTQYF. DNA of the CDR3: TGTGCCAGCAGTTACCGGGACAGCACAGATACGCAGTATTTT.

This sequence joins TRBV6-4 and TRBJ1-5; no definite D call. Trimming removed 4 bases from V and 12 bases from J, with 22 bases in between. Germline V CDR1 and CDR2: MRHNA, SNTAGT. The CDR3 spans 15 residues. This CDR3 reads CASSVEFGSNQDQHF. CDR3 bases: TGTGCCAGCAGTGTAGAATTCGGGAGCAATCAGGACCAGCATTTT.

There are many counts of this clone. The V gene is TRBV5-1, the J gene TRBJ1-2; tentatively, D is TRBD1 (6 bases). The CDR3 totals 15 residues. Germline CDR1 is SGHRS and CDR2 is YFSETQ. V dropped 4 bases and J dropped 2 bases, with 15 bases sitting between them. The CDR3 region has the DNA TGCGCCAGCAGCCCGACAGGTTCTAAAAACTATGGCTACACCTTC. It is translated as CASSPTGSKNYGYTF.

The rearrangement links TRBV20-1 to TRBJ2-1, with 7 bases lining up with TRBD2. The germline V gene encodes CDR1 DFQATT and CDR2 SNEGSKA (reference sequence). This CDR3 region has 17 residues. V shed 0 bases and J 8 bases; nucleotides not matched to a gene: 16. The CDR3 reads CSARDLASGGSMYEQFF. The CDR3 DNA sequence: TGCAGTGCTAGAGATCTTGCTAGCGGAGGTAGTATGTATGAGCAGTTCTTC.

This clone was seen only a few times. Its ends do not fully match the called genes, so a read error is possible. The chain joins TRBV6-2 or TRBV6-3 to TRBJ1-6; the match to TRBD1 covers 8 bases. The germline V gene encodes CDR1 MNHEY and CDR2 SVGEGT. The CDR3 length is 14 residues. This chain's CDR3 is CASRRTGNNSPLQF. Here the CDR3 DNA reads TGTGCCAGCAGAAGGACAGGGAATAATTCACCCCTCCAATTT.

This clone has at least ten counts. CDR3 in DNA: TGTGCCAGCAGACCCCGGGAGCTTACCCAAGAGACCCAGTACTTC. Its translation: CASRPRELTQETQYF. The J gene is TRBJ2-5, the V gene TRBV2, with D perhaps TRBD2 (6 bases). The CDR3 contains 15 residues. CDR1 and CDR2 (germline): SNHLY, FYNNEI. Trimming left V 6 bases short and J 1 base short, with 15 bases between.

Worth noting for this clone: An end of the junction does not agree with germline; a read error may underlie this. The chain carries TRBV7-8 and TRBJ2-7; 7 bases line up with TRBD2. Germline V gives CDR1 SGHVS, CDR2 FQNEAQ. There are 17 residues in the CDR3. CDR3 protein: CASILVASGRSPHEQYF. The CDR3 region has the DNA TGTGCCAGCATCTTAGTTGCTAGCGGTAGGTCTCCCCACGAGCAGTACTTC.

Turning to this clone: Since a much larger clone is just one base distant, this may be a read error. The chain recombines TRBV15 with TRBJ2-7; unclear D gene. From germline, CDR1 is LNHNV and CDR2 YYDKDF (reference sequence). This CDR3 comprises 14 residues. The DNA of the CDR3 is TGTGCCACCTGCAGAGATCTGGCAGCTTACGGGCAGTACTTC. Its protein is CATCRDLAAYGQYF.

The chain combines TRBV3-1 with TRBJ2-1; TRBD2 aligns across 12 bases. The V and J ends lost 4 bases and 3 bases, in that order; junction bases with no gene match: 1. The length of the CDR3 is 15 residues. Germline V gene data show CDR1 as LGHDT and CDR2 as YNNKEL (reference sequence). The CDR3 sequence: CASSRLAGVYNEQFF. The DNA for the CDR3 is TGTGCCAGCAGCCGACTAGCGGGGGTCTACAATGAGCAGTTCTTC.